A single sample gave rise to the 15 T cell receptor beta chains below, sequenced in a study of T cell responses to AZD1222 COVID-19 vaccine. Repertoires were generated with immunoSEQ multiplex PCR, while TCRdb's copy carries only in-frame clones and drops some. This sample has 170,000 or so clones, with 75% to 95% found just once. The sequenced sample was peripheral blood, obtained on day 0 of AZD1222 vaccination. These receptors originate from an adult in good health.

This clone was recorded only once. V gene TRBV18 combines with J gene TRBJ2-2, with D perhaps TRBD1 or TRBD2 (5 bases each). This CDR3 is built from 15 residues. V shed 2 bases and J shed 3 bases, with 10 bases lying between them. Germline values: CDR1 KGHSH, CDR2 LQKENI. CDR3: CASSPYGTDTGELFF. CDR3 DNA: TGTGCCAGCTCACCATACGGGACCGACACCGGGGAGCTGTTTTTT.

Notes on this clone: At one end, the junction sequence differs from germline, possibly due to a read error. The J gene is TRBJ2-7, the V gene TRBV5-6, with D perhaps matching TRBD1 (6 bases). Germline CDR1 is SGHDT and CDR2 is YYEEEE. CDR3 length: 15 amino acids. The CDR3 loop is CASTLRFRGGNEQYF. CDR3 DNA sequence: TGTGCCAGCACCTTGAGGTTCAGGGGTGGTAACGAGCAGTACTTC.

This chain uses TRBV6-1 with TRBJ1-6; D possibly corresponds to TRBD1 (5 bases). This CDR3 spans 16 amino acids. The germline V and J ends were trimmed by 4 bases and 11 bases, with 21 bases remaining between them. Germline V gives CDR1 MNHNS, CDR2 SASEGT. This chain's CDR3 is CASSVAGLGARPPLHF. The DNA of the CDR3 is TGTGCCAGCAGTGTCGCCGGGCTAGGGGCGAGGCCACCCCTCCACTTT.

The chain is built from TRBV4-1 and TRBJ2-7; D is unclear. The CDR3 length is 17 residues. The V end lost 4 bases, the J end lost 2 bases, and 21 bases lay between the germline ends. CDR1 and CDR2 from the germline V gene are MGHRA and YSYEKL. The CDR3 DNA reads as TGCGCCAGCAGCCGAGAGGTGTCGGGTATTTCGGCCTACGAGCAGTACTTC. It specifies CASSREVSGISAYEQYF.

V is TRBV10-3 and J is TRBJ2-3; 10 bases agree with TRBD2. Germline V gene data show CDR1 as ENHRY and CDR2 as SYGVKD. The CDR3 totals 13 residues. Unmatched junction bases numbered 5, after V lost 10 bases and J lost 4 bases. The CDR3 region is CATLAGESDTQYF. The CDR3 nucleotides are TGTGCCACCCTAGCGGGGGAATCAGATACGCAGTATTTT.

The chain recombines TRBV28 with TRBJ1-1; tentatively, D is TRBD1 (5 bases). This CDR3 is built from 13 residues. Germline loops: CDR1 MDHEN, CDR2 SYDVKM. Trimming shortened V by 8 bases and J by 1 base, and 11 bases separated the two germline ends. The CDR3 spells CASCHGGNTEAFF. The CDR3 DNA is TGTGCCAGCTGCCATGGGGGGAACACTGAAGCTTTCTTT.

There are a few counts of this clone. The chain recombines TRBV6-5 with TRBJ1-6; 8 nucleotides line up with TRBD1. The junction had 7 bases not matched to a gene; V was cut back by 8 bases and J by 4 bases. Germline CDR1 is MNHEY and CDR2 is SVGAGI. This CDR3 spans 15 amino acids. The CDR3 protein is CASQGQARYNSPLHF. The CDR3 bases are TGTGCCAGCCAGGGACAGGCGAGGTATAATTCACCCCTCCACTTT.

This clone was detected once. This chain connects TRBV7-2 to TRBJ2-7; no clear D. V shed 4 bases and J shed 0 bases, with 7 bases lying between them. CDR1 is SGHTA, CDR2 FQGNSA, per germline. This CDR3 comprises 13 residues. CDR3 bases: TGTGCCAGCAGCTCGCGACCCTCCTACGAGCAGTACTTC. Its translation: CASSSRPSYEQYF. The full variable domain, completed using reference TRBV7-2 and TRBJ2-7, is GAGVSQSPSNKVTEKGKDVELRCDPISGHTALYWYRQSLGQGLEFLIYFQGNSAPDKSGLPSDRFSAERTGGSVSTLTIQRTQQEDSAVYLCASSSRPSYEQYFGPGTRLTVT.

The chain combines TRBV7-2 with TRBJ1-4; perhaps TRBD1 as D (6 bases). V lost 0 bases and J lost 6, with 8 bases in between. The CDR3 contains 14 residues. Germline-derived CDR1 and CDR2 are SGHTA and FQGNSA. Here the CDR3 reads CASSLAYRDEKLFF. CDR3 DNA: TGTGCCAGCAGCTTAGCATACAGGGATGAAAAACTGTTTTTT.

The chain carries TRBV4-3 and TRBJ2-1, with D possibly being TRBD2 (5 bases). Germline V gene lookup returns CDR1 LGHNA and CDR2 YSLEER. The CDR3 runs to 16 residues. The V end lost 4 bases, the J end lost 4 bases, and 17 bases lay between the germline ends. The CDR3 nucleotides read TGCGCCAGCAGCCCAGCTCAGGTGACTACATACAATGAGCAGTTCTTC. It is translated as CASSPAQVTTYNEQFF.

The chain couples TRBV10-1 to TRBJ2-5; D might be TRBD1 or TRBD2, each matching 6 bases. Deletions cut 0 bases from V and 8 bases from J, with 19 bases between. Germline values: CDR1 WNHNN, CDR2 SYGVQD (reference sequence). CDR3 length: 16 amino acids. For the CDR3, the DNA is TGCGCCAGCAGTGAGTCGAAGGCCCCGGGGGCAAGCACCCAGTACTTC. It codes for CASSESKAPGASTQYF.

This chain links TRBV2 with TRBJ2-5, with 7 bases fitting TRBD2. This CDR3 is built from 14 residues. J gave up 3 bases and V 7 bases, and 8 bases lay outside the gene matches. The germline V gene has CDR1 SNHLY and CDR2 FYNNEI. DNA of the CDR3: TGTGCCAGCATCCGAAACGGGGGGAAAGAGACCCAGTACTTC. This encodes CASIRNGGKETQYF.

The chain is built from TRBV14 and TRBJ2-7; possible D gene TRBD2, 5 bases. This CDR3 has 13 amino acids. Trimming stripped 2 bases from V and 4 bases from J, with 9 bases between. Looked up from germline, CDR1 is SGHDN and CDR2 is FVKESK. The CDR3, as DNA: TGTGCCAGCAGCCAAATCCGGGGTTACGAGCAGTACTTC. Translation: CASSQIRGYEQYF.

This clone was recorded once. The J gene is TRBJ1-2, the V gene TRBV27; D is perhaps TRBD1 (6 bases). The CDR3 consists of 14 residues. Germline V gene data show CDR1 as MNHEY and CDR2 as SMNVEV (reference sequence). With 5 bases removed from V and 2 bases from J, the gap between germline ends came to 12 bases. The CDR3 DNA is TGTGCCAGCAGTCAACAGGGCGGGAACTATGGCTACACCTTC. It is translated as CASSQQGGNYGYTF.

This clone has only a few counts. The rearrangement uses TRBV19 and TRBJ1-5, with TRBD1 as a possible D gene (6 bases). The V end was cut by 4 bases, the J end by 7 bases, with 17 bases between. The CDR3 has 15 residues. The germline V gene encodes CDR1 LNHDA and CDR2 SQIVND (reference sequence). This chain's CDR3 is CASSTPEGGYQPQHF. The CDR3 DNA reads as TGTGCCAGTAGTACCCCGGAGGGGGGCTACCAGCCCCAGCATTTT. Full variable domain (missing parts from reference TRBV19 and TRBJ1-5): DGGITQSPKYLFRKEGQNVTLSCEQNLNHDAMYWYRQDPGQGLRLIYYSQIVNDFQKGDIAEGYSVSREKKESFPLTVTSAQKNPTAFYLCASSTPEGGYQPQHFGDGTRLSIL.